These 8 T cell receptor beta chains were all obtained from the same sample, sequenced in a study of tumor-infiltrating lymphocytes in primary liver carcinoma. Germline DNA was also extracted, while the blood RNA originated from unsorted whole blood. Using a constant-region primer together with ProtoScript II reverse transcriptase, TCR beta cDNA was made from roughly 500 ng of total RNA. Modified slightly, ARM-PCR produced TCR beta libraries over three nested multiplex PCR rounds. The first two PCR rounds used TRBV1-TRBV30 forward primers with a C-beta reverse primer, about 10 cycles each. TCRdb itself ran the multiplex PCR reads through MiXCR, one entry per CDR3 protein. The sample gives approximately 340,000 distinct CDR3 sequences, almost 65% of which show up once; about 6.3% is in the top ten. Source material: peripheral blood. The receptors shown here come from a man aged 40-55 years with primary liver carcinoma and hepatitis B virus infection.

About this clonotype: Sequence at one end of the junction differs from germline and may be a read error. The V call is TRBV6-5, the J call TRBJ2-2, with TRBD2 identical over 11 bases. The V gene's germline CDR1 is MNHEY and CDR2 SVGAGI. This CDR3 contains 17 residues. The DNA for the CDR3 is TGTGCCAGCGGCCCGAATAGACTAGCGGGAAACACTGGGGAGCTGTTTTTT. Protein sequence: CASGPNRLAGNTGELFF.

Points on this clonotype: This clone may be a read error of a much larger clone one base away. The V gene is TRBV6-2 or TRBV6-3, the J gene TRBJ2-7, with D unresolved. The CDR3 covers 14 residues. The germline CDR1 and CDR2 sequences are MNHEY and SVGEGT. The germline V and J ends were trimmed by 2 bases and 0 bases, with 8 bases remaining between them. The CDR3 protein is CASSYTGVSYEQYF. CDR3 DNA sequence: TGTGCCAGCAGTTACACCGGTGTCTCCTACGAGCAGTACTTC.

The rearrangement links TRBV5-1 to TRBJ1-4; possibly TRBD1 for D (5 bases). CDR3 length: 13 residues. Germline CDR1 is SGHRS and CDR2 is YFSETQ. Trimming left V 2 bases short and J 7 bases short, with 9 bases between. The DNA for the CDR3 is TGCGCCAGCAGCTTTGGGGGGAGTGAAAAACTGTTTTTT. The encoded protein is CASSFGGSEKLFF.

A word on this clonotype: The junction and the germline gene differ at one end; a read error may be behind it. The chain combines TRBV11-2 with TRBJ2-7; D gene uncertain. This CDR3 comprises 16 residues. Germline lookup yields CDR1 SGHAT and CDR2 FQNNGV. CDR3: CASSLLVAALRYERYF. CDR3 nucleotides: TGTGCCAGCAGCTTACTTGTGGCAGCCCTTCGCTACGAGCGGTACTTC.

Turning to this clonotype: A much larger clone sits a single nucleotide away, making a read error possible. The chain has TRBV6-2 or TRBV6-3 and TRBJ2-2; tentatively, D is TRBD2 (6 bases). Germline lookup yields CDR1 MNHEY and CDR2 SVGEGT. Trimming took 8 bases from V and 9 from J, leaving 13 bases between them. The CDR3 totals 12 residues. Here the CDR3 DNA reads TGTGCCAGCCGACTAGAGGGGTGGGAGCTGTTTTTT. Protein product: CASRLEGWELFF.

This clonotype has just one count. Germline is not matched at one junction end, which may reflect a read error. This rearrangement joins TRBV11-2 to TRBJ2-1, with D perhaps matching TRBD1 or TRBD2 (5 bases each). This CDR3 is 16 amino acids long. CDR1 SGHAT and CDR2 FQNNGV come from the germline V gene. The CDR3 region is CAGSLGSIGTGNEQFF. DNA of the CDR3: TGTGCCGGCAGCTTAGGTAGCATTGGGACCGGGAATGAGCAGTTTTTC.

The chain combines TRBV10-2 with TRBJ2-7, with 7 bases identical to TRBD2. Germline V gene lookup returns CDR1 WSHSY and CDR2 SAAADI. The CDR3 runs to 14 residues. V gave up 5 bases and J gave up 2 bases; unmatched junction bases: 6. In nucleotides, the CDR3 is TGCGCCAGCAGTCGGCTAGCGGATACCTACGAGCAGTACTTC. Translation gives CASSRLADTYEQYF.

About this clonotype itself: One base away lies a much larger clone, so this may be a sequencing read error. The chain links TRBV28 to TRBJ2-7, with D perhaps matching TRBD2 (5 bases). The CDR3 is 13 amino acids. From germline, CDR1 is MDHEN and CDR2 SYDVKM. CDR3 sequence reads: CDSTRGGPYEQYF. CDR3 coding DNA: TGTGACAGCACACGTGGCGGGCCCTACGAGCAGTACTTC.